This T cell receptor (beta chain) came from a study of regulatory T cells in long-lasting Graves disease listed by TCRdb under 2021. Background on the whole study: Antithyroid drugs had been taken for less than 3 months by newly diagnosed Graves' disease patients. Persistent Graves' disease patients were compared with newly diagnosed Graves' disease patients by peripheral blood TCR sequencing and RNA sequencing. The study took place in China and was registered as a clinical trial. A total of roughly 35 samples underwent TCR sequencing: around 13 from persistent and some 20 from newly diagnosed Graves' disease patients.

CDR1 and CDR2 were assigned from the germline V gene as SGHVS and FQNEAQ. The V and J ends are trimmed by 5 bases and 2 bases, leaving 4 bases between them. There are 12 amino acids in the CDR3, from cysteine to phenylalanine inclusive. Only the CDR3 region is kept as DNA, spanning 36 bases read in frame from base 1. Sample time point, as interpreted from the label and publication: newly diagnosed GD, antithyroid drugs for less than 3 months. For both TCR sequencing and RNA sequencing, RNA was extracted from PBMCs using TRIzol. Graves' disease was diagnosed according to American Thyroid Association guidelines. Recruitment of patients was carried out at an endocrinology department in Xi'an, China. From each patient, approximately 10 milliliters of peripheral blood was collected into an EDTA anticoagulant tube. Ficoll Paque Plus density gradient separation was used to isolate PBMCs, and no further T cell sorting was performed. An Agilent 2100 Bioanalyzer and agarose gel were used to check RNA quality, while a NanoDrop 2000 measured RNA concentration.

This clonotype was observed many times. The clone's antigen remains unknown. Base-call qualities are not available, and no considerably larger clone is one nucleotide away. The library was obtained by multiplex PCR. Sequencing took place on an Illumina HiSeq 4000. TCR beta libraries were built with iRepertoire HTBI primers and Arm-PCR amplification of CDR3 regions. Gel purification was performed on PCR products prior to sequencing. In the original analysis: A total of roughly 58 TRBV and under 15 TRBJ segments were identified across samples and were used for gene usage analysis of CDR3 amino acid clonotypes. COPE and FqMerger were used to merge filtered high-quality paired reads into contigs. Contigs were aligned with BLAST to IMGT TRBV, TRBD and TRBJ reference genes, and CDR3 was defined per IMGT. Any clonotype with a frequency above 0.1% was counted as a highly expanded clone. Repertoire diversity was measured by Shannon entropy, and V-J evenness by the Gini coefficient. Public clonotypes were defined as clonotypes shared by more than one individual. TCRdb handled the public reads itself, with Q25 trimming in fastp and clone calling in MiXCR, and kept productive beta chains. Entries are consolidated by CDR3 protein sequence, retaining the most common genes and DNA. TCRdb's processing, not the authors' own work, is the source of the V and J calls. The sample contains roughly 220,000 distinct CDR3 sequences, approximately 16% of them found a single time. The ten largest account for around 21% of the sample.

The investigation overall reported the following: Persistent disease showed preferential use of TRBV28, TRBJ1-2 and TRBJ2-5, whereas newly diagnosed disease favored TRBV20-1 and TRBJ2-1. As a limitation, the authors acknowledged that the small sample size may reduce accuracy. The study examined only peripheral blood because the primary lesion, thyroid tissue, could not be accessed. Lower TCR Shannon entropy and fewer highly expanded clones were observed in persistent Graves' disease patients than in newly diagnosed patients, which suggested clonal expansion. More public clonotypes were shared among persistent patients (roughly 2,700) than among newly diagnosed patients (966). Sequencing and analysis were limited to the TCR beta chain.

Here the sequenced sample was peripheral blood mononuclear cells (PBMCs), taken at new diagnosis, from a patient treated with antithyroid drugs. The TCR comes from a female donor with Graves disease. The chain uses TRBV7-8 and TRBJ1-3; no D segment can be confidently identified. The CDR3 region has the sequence CASSTAGNTIYF. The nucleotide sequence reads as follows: TGTGCCAGCAGCACGGCTGGAAACACCATATATTTT.